The 26 T cell receptor beta chains in this list originate from one sample, sequenced in a study of T cell changes during pregnancy in multiple sclerosis. The table came from immunoSEQ multiplex PCR; TCRdb's copy has only in-frame clones and leaves some out. The data contain roughly 35,000 clones, roughly 85% of them singletons. The starting material was CD4+ T cells from peripheral blood mononuclear cells, obtained before pregnancy. The receptors originated from a female donor with multiple sclerosis, enrolled in a pregnancy study.

The chain recombines TRBV2 with TRBJ1-5, with 11 bases aligning to TRBD1. V lost 4 bases, J lost 2 bases, and 10 bases stayed unmatched. The V gene's germline CDR1 is SNHLY and CDR2 FYNNEI. CDR3 size: 18 residues. The CDR3 is CASSAGQGAAYGNQPQHF. For the CDR3, the DNA is TGTGCCAGCAGTGCCGGACAGGGGGCCGCCTATGGCAATCAGCCCCAGCATTTT.

The J gene is TRBJ1-2, the V gene TRBV11-2; D unclear. Germline assignment: CDR1 SGHAT and CDR2 FQNNGV. V was pared by 0 bases and J by 1 base, with 3 bases between. The CDR3 totals 13 residues. The CDR3 sequence: CASSLDGNYGYTF. The CDR3 DNA reads TGTGCCAGCAGCTTAGACGGTAACTATGGCTACACCTTC.

This clone was picked up a small number of times. This chain joins TRBV4-2 and TRBJ1-4; a possible D gene is TRBD1 (5 bases). Trimming cost V 6 bases and J 10 bases, with 15 bases left between them. CDR3 size: 13 residues. The V gene's germline CDR1 is LGHNA and CDR2 YNFKEQ. CDR3 DNA: TGTGCCAGCAGTAATGCGGGGCCACTAAAACTGTTTTTT. Protein sequence: CASSNAGPLKLFF.

This chain connects TRBV19 to TRBJ1-5; a possible D gene is TRBD1 (5 bases). Looked up from germline, CDR1 is LNHDA and CDR2 is SQIVND (reference sequence). CDR3 length: 15 residues. Trimming shortened V by 1 base and J by 5 bases, and 12 bases separated the two germline ends. In DNA form, the CDR3 reads TGTGCCAGTAGTATAGTTGCCAGGGAAGATCAGCCCCAGCATTTT. Translated: CASSIVAREDQPQHF.

As DNA, the CDR3 is TGTGCCAGCAGCCCCAGGACAGAAGAGTACGAGCAGTACTTC. Its translation is CASSPRTEEYEQYF. The V call is TRBV5-4, the J call TRBJ2-7, with D possibly matching TRBD1 (6 bases). The CDR3 covers 14 residues. V was shortened by 4 bases and J by 4 bases, with 15 bases between the two germline ends. The V gene's germline CDR1 is SGHNT and CDR2 YYREEE (reference sequence). The entire variable domain, with the rest obtained from reference TRBV5-4 and TRBJ2-7, is as follows: ETGVTQSPTHLIKTRGQQVTLRCSSQSGHNTVSWYQQALGQGPQFIFQYYREEENGRGNFPPRFSGLQFPNYSSELNVNALELDDSALYLCASSPRTEEYEQYFGPGTRLTVT.

In DNA, the CDR3 is TGTGCCAGCAGCTTATCCAGATACAATGAGCAGTTCTTC. Translation gives CASSLSRYNEQFF. This chain connects TRBV7-3 to TRBJ2-1; D is uncertain. V lost 2 bases and J 4 bases, leaving 6 bases between the germline ends. The germline CDR1 and CDR2 sequences are SGHTA and FQGTGA. This CDR3 region has 13 residues.

This clone has just one count. This chain connects TRBV28 to TRBJ1-5; 7 nucleotides line up with TRBD1. From germline, CDR1 is MDHEN and CDR2 SYDVKM. The CDR3 sequence is 15 residues long. J gave up 4 bases and V 10 bases, and 13 bases lay outside the gene matches. CDR3 residues: CATRQGGGQNQPQHF. The CDR3 DNA is TGTGCCACTCGACAGGGAGGAGGTCAAAATCAGCCCCAGCATTTT.

V gene TRBV9 combines with J gene TRBJ2-1, with TRBD2 as a possible D gene (6 bases). Germline assignment: CDR1 SGDLS and CDR2 YYNGEE. V shed 0 bases and J shed 0 bases, with 19 bases lying between them. This CDR3 comprises 19 residues. CDR3 amino acids: CASSVESGANQISYNEQFF. Written as DNA, the CDR3 is TGTGCCAGCAGCGTAGAATCGGGAGCGAACCAAATCTCCTACAATGAGCAGTTCTTC.

The CDR3 sequence is CASSRGSGTDLQNEKLFF. CDR3 coding DNA: TGTGCCAGCAGCCGCGGTTCCGGGACAGACCTTCAAAATGAAAAACTGTTTTTT. The V call is TRBV4-2, the J call TRBJ1-4, with 7 bases matching TRBD1. V shed 4 bases and J 5 bases; nucleotides not matched to a gene: 16. There are 18 residues in the CDR3. Germline V lookup: CDR1 LGHNA, CDR2 YNFKEQ.

The chain couples TRBV19 to TRBJ1-4; D is perhaps TRBD1 (6 bases). Deletions cut 6 bases from V and 8 bases from J, with 19 bases between. The CDR3 covers 15 residues. CDR1 and CDR2 (germline): LNHDA, SQIVND (reference sequence). The CDR3 sequence is CASRKLGQTREKLFF. For the CDR3, the DNA is TGTGCCAGTAGAAAACTCGGACAGACAAGGGAAAAACTGTTTTTT.

On this clone: Its ends do not fully match the called genes, so a read error is possible. V usage is TRBV11-2 and J usage is TRBJ2-5; 7 positions match TRBD1. Looked up from germline, CDR1 is SGHAT and CDR2 is FQNNGV. This CDR3 is 13 amino acids long. CDR3 protein: CASSFSPEGTVNF. CDR3 bases: TGTGCCAGCAGCTTTTCCCCCGAGGGGACAGTCAACTTC.

This clone was seen only a few times. The chain joins TRBV7-9 to TRBJ1-5; 7 positions match TRBD1. From germline, CDR1 is SEHNR and CDR2 FQNEAQ (reference sequence). V dropped 5 bases and J dropped 5; count of bases not matched to a gene: 3. The CDR3 has 13 amino acids. The CDR3 protein is CASSRDSHQPQHF. The CDR3 DNA reads TGTGCCAGCAGCCGGGACAGTCATCAGCCCCAGCATTTT.

The chain uses TRBV5-4 and TRBJ2-3; 11 bases map to TRBD2. Germline values: CDR1 SGHNT, CDR2 YYREEE (reference sequence). This CDR3 contains 16 residues. The junction had 6 bases not matched to a gene; V was cut back by 2 bases and J by 4 bases. Here the CDR3 reads CASSFQLAGESDTQYF. As DNA, the CDR3 is TGTGCCAGCAGCTTCCAACTAGCGGGAGAGTCAGATACGCAGTATTTT.

Notes on this clone: The identical CDR3 is also encoded by other nucleotide sequences in the sample. This CDR3 is CASSSNRDRGSYNEQFF. CDR3 sequence (DNA): TGTGCCAGCAGTTCAAACCGGGACAGGGGTTCCTACAATGAGCAGTTCTTC. The J gene is TRBJ2-1, the V gene TRBV27; 10 positions agree with TRBD1. Germline trimming cut 4 bases from V and 1 base from J; bases unmatched to any gene: 7. The CDR3 is 17 residues long. From germline, CDR1 is MNHEY and CDR2 SMNVEV (reference sequence).

The chain combines TRBV18 with TRBJ2-3; TRBD1 aligns across 8 bases. Germline assignment: CDR1 KGHSH and CDR2 LQKENI. V lost 0 bases and J lost 1; bases outside the gene matches: 3. This CDR3 region has 16 residues. In DNA form, the CDR3 reads TGTGCCAGCTCACCACCTGAGACAGGGGGCACAGATACGCAGTATTTT. This codes for CASSPPETGGTDTQYF.

The CDR3 sequence: CASRTTGTSTDTQYF. The CDR3, as DNA: TGTGCCAGCAGAACTACCGGGACTAGCACAGATACGCAGTATTTT. This sequence joins TRBV6-5 and TRBJ2-3; tentative D call: TRBD2 (6 bases). Trimming pared 6 bases from V and 0 bases from J, leaving 13 bases between. Germline-derived CDR1 and CDR2 are MNHEY and SVGAGI. This CDR3 region has 15 residues.

This clone appeared once. V gene TRBV7-2 combines with J gene TRBJ2-7, with 9 bases aligning to TRBD2. The CDR3 runs 15 residues. Trimming removed 5 bases from V and 0 bases from J; junction bases left unmatched: 5. Germline CDR1 SGHTA, CDR2 FQGNSA. Written as DNA, the CDR3 is TGTGCCAGCAGCCCGACTAGCGGAAGCTCCTACGAGCAGTACTTC. Its protein is CASSPTSGSSYEQYF.

This clone came up a few times. The V and J genes are TRBV4-3 and TRBJ2-5; maybe TRBD2 (6 bases). CDR1 LGHNA and CDR2 YSLEER come from the germline V gene. The CDR3 runs to 17 residues. The V and J ends lost 0 bases and 0 bases respectively, with 14 bases between them. CDR3 protein: CASSQDRSGLYQETQYF. CDR3 nucleotides: TGCGCCAGCAGCCAAGATCGGTCAGGACTATACCAAGAGACCCAGTACTTC.

The rearrangement links TRBV6-1 to TRBJ2-2; D is perhaps TRBD2 (6 bases). The CDR3 runs to 13 residues. The V gene lost 6 bases and the J gene lost 3 bases, with 8 bases spanning the gap. Germline assignment: CDR1 MNHNS and CDR2 SASEGT. The CDR3 nucleotides are TGTGCCAGCAGAGCGGGCGACACCGGGGAGCTGTTTTTT. The encoded protein is CASRAGDTGELFF.

As concerns this clone: One junction end does not reproduce the germline sequence, and a read error may be involved. The rearrangement links TRBV9 to TRBJ2-1, with D possibly being TRBD2 (6 bases). There are 15 residues in the CDR3. CDR1 and CDR2 (germline): SGDLS, YYNGEE. Here the CDR3 DNA reads TGTGCCAGCAGCGTAGGGGACTCCGCCTACAGTGAGCAGTTCTTC. This encodes CASSVGDSAYSEQFF.

The chain links TRBV6-5 to TRBJ2-7; 7 positions agree with TRBD2. This CDR3 is built from 16 residues. The germline V gene has CDR1 MNHEY and CDR2 SVGAGI. The V gene end was trimmed by 0 bases and the J gene end by 6 bases; junction bases not matched to a gene: 11. The chain's CDR3 is CASSYSIGGSGLEQYF. The CDR3 coding sequence is TGTGCCAGCAGTTACTCGATTGGCGGGAGCGGCCTCGAGCAGTACTTC.

CDR3 sequence (DNA): TGTGCCAGCAGCTACAGGGGAAGGGGTTCACCCCTCCACTTT. Its translation is CASSYRGRGSPLHF. J is TRBJ1-6 and V is TRBV7-3; TRBD1 matches at 7 bases. Unmatched junction bases numbered 6, after V lost 4 bases and J lost 9 bases. The CDR3 loop spans 14 amino acids. The germline CDR1 and CDR2 sequences are SGHTA and FQGTGA.

This rearrangement joins TRBV19 to TRBJ2-6; perhaps TRBD2 as D (6 bases). Trimming pared 3 bases from V and 8 bases from J, leaving 8 bases between. Per germline, CDR1 LNHDA and CDR2 SQIVND (reference sequence). The CDR3 is 13 residues long. The DNA of the CDR3 is TGTGCCAGTAGTATTGGAGGGACCAACGTCCTGACTTTC. Residues: CASSIGGTNVLTF. Supplemented by reference TRBV19 and TRBJ2-6, the full variable domain reads DGGITQSPKYLFRKEGQNVTLSCEQNLNHDAMYWYRQDPGQGLRLIYYSQIVNDFQKGDIAEGYSVSREKKESFPLTVTSAQKNPTAFYLCASSIGGTNVLTFGAGSRLTVL.

The chain couples TRBV5-1 to TRBJ2-1; D might be TRBD1 (6 bases). The CDR3 contains 15 residues. Trimming stripped 4 bases from V and 7 bases from J, with 18 bases between. CDR1 SGHRS and CDR2 YFSETQ come from the germline V gene. CDR3 bases: TGCGCCAGCAGCCTAGTTCCCGGGACACGAAATGAGCAGTTCTTC. This codes for CASSLVPGTRNEQFF.

J is TRBJ1-5 and V is TRBV28; TRBD1 agrees at 9 bases. CDR1 is MDHEN and CDR2 is SYDVKM in the germline V gene. Trimming cost V 6 bases and J 0 bases; bases outside gene matches: 9. The CDR3 has 17 amino acids. This CDR3 is CASRERTGAYSNQPQHF. In DNA, the CDR3 is TGTGCCAGCAGGGAAAGGACAGGGGCCTATAGCAATCAGCCCCAGCATTTT.

For the CDR3, the DNA is TGTGCCAGCTCACCCACAGGGGGGGAGAACACTGAAGCTTTCTTT. Translating gives CASSPTGGENTEAFF. J is TRBJ1-1 and V is TRBV18; TRBD1 agrees at 8 bases. Germline V gene sequence: CDR1 KGHSH, CDR2 LQKENI. Trimming at V came to 3 bases and at J to 1 base, leaving 4 bases not matched to a gene. This CDR3 contains 15 residues.